Listed below are T cell receptor beta chains from one sample, sequenced in a study of shared clonotypes between healthy human individuals. TCRdb's copy holds only in-frame clones and misses some; the assay was immunoSEQ multiplex PCR. Of 850,000 to 1,100,000 clones in the sample, approximately 75% are singletons; the top ten hold 0.89%. Sequencing used memory CD4+ T cells from PBMCs. These receptor sequences come from a man between 18 and 35 years old in good health. Some clones in this sample may be carry-over from other donors' samples. The CDR3 runs from the conserved cysteine through the conserved F or W. The order of the fields is clone size, J gene, V gene, D gene, CDR3 DNA, CDR3 protein. A D gene is named only where the DNA matches it firmly. Clone size is stated in some rows and not others, as once, few, many or a class when expanded.

clone_size: few; j_call: TRBJ1-1; v_call: TRBV18; d_call: TRBD1; cdr3_nt: TGTGCCAGCTCACCGACCACAGGGGGTGTCGACACTGAAGCTTTCTTT; cdr3_aa: CASSPTTGGVDTEAFF
clone_size: -; j_call: TRBJ2-1; v_call: TRBV29-1; d_call: -; cdr3_nt: TGCAGCGTTGAAGGTAGGAACAATGAGCAGTTCTTC; cdr3_aa: CSVEGRNNEQFF
clone_size: -; j_call: TRBJ2-3; v_call: TRBV5-1; d_call: TRBD2; cdr3_nt: TGCGCCAGCAGGGTGAGCGGGAGTGGTGATACGCAGTATTTT; cdr3_aa: CASRVSGSGDTQYF
clone_size: -; j_call: TRBJ1-2; v_call: TRBV6-6; d_call: -; cdr3_nt: TGTGCCAGCAGTTATGTTCTCGTAGTGGGGGGCTACACCTTC; cdr3_aa: CASSYVLVVGGYTF
clone_size: -; j_call: TRBJ2-1; v_call: TRBV18; d_call: TRBD2; cdr3_nt: TGTGCCAGCTCACCTCTAGCGGGTGGTGCCGTTGAGCAGTTCTTC; cdr3_aa: CASSPLAGGAVEQFF
clone_size: few; j_call: TRBJ2-2; v_call: TRBV20-1; d_call: -; cdr3_nt: TGCAGTGCTATTCGCACCGGGGAGCTGTTTTTT; cdr3_aa: CSAIRTGELFF
clone_size: -; j_call: TRBJ2-7; v_call: TRBV5-4; d_call: TRBD2; cdr3_nt: TGTGCCAGCAGCTTCTCCGGCGGGAGGGAGCAGTACTTC; cdr3_aa: CASSFSGGREQYF
clone_size: -; j_call: TRBJ2-1; v_call: TRBV5-4; d_call: TRBD2; cdr3_nt: TGTGCCAGCAGCCTGAGACTAGCGGGAGTTGGAAATGAGCAGTTCTTC; cdr3_aa: CASSLRLAGVGNEQFF
clone_size: -; j_call: TRBJ1-5; v_call: TRBV12-5; d_call: -; cdr3_nt: TGTGCTAGTGGTTCACATCAGCCCCAGCATTTT; cdr3_aa: CASGSHQPQHF
clone_size: -; j_call: TRBJ2-4; v_call: TRBV25-1; d_call: -; cdr3_nt: TGTGCCAGCAGTGAATTGGCAGGGGACATTCAGTACTTC; cdr3_aa: CASSELAGDIQYF
clone_size: -; j_call: TRBJ2-1; v_call: TRBV7-8; d_call: -; cdr3_nt: TGTGCCAGCAGCCGAGTACCCGGCTACCGTTCCTTTCCGTACAATGAGCAGTTCTTC; cdr3_aa: CASSRVPGYRSFPYNEQFF
clone_size: -; j_call: TRBJ1-2; v_call: TRBV18; d_call: TRBD1; cdr3_nt: TGTGCCAGCTCACCACTAGGACAGGGGGGTGTGTTGGATGGCTACACCTTC; cdr3_aa: CASSPLGQGGVLDGYTF
clone_size: -; j_call: TRBJ1-3; v_call: TRBV18; d_call: -; cdr3_nt: TGTGCCAGCTCACCTGCCGCTGCCGGAAACACCATATATTTT; cdr3_aa: CASSPAAAGNTIYF
clone_size: -; j_call: TRBJ2-1; v_call: TRBV30; d_call: -; cdr3_nt: TGTGCCTGGACCGCTGGGTTTGCGAGCGGGAATGAGCAGTTCTTC; cdr3_aa: CAWTAGFASGNEQFF
clone_size: -; j_call: TRBJ1-5; v_call: TRBV28; d_call: -; cdr3_nt: TGTGCCAGCAGCCTATCTACGCGGGGCAATCAGCCCCAGCATTTT; cdr3_aa: CASSLSTRGNQPQHF
clone_size: -; j_call: TRBJ1-5; v_call: TRBV15; d_call: -; cdr3_nt: TGTGCCACCAGCAGAGATGGGCAGGGAAGTTTTCAGCCCCAGCATTTT; cdr3_aa: CATSRDGQGSFQPQHF
clone_size: -; j_call: TRBJ1-2; v_call: TRBV28; d_call: -; cdr3_nt: TGTGCCAGCAGTTCTCAGGGTGAGGAGTATGGCTACACCTTC; cdr3_aa: CASSSQGEEYGYTF
clone_size: -; j_call: TRBJ2-7; v_call: TRBV28; d_call: -; cdr3_nt: TGTGCCAGCAGTTCTCCGGGACAGGGGACTAGCGGCGAGCAGTACTTC; cdr3_aa: CASSSPGQGTSGEQYF
clone_size: once; j_call: TRBJ2-5; v_call: TRBV5-1; d_call: -; cdr3_nt: TGCGCCAGCAGCGGTGGGGTGACAGTGGGGCAAGAGGCCCAGTACTTC; cdr3_aa: CASSGGVTVGQEAQYF
clone_size: -; j_call: TRBJ2-7; v_call: TRBV27; d_call: -; cdr3_nt: TGTGCCAGCAGCTCGGGTTACGAGCAGTACTTC; cdr3_aa: CASSSGYEQYF
clone_size: many; j_call: TRBJ2-7; v_call: TRBV5-4; d_call: -; cdr3_nt: TGTGCCAGCAGCTCCTACCAAACAGGGAGCAACGAGCAGTACTTC; cdr3_aa: CASSSYQTGSNEQYF
clone_size: few; j_call: TRBJ2-3; v_call: TRBV18; d_call: TRBD1; cdr3_nt: TGTGCCAGCTCACCACAGGGACAGGCACTGATAACTACGCAGTATTTT; cdr3_aa: CASSPQGQALITTQYF
clone_size: few; j_call: TRBJ1-2; v_call: TRBV2; d_call: -; cdr3_nt: TGTGCCAGCAGTCCCCAGGGGCAGGGGAGCTATGGCTACACCTTC; cdr3_aa: CASSPQGQGSYGYTF
clone_size: -; j_call: TRBJ2-4; v_call: TRBV30; d_call: -; cdr3_nt: TGTGCCTGGAGTTTGAAAAACATTCAGTACTTC; cdr3_aa: CAWSLKNIQYF
clone_size: -; j_call: TRBJ2-5; v_call: TRBV5-5; d_call: -; cdr3_nt: TGTGCCAGCAGCCTCACAGGGAGAGAGACCCAGTACTTC; cdr3_aa: CASSLTGRETQYF
clone_size: -; j_call: TRBJ1-1; v_call: TRBV28; d_call: TRBD1; cdr3_nt: TGTGCCAGCGGATCTCCGGGACAGTTGAACACTGAAGCTTTCTTT; cdr3_aa: CASGSPGQLNTEAFF
clone_size: -; j_call: TRBJ2-7; v_call: TRBV5-4; d_call: TRBD2; cdr3_nt: TGTGCCAGCAGCTTGGCCGGCGGGAGGAGTGGCGAGCAGTACTTC; cdr3_aa: CASSLAGGRSGEQYF
clone_size: -; j_call: TRBJ1-1; v_call: TRBV29-1; d_call: -; cdr3_nt: TGCAGCGTTGAACGGACATTGAACACTGAAGCTTTCTTT; cdr3_aa: CSVERTLNTEAFF
clone_size: -; j_call: TRBJ2-2; v_call: TRBV14; d_call: TRBD2; cdr3_nt: TGTGCCAGCAGCCTTCGGGGAGGGTTCAACACCGGGGAGCTGTTTTTT; cdr3_aa: CASSLRGGFNTGELFF
clone_size: -; j_call: TRBJ2-7; v_call: TRBV4-3; d_call: TRBD2; cdr3_nt: TGCGCCAGCAGCCAAGCGGCCCAGCGGGGTTCTTACGAGCAGTACTTC; cdr3_aa: CASSQAAQRGSYEQYF
clone_size: -; j_call: TRBJ2-5; v_call: TRBV15; d_call: -; cdr3_nt: TGTGCCACCGGACAGCCGTACCAAGAGACCCAGTACTTC; cdr3_aa: CATGQPYQETQYF
clone_size: -; j_call: TRBJ2-5; v_call: TRBV7-2; d_call: -; cdr3_nt: TGTGCCAGCAGCTTAGTGGCGAGCTTCGGACAAGAGACCCAGTACTTC; cdr3_aa: CASSLVASFGQETQYF
clone_size: few; j_call: TRBJ1-1; v_call: TRBV30; d_call: -; cdr3_nt: TGTGCCTGGAGGGACCGGGACATGAACACTGAAGCTTCCTTT; cdr3_aa: CAWRDRDMNTEASF
clone_size: -; j_call: TRBJ2-3; v_call: TRBV12-5; d_call: -; cdr3_nt: TGTGCTAGTGGTTTGAACAGTCTCATAGATACGCAGTATTTT; cdr3_aa: CASGLNSLIDTQYF
clone_size: -; j_call: TRBJ1-2; v_call: TRBV28; d_call: -; cdr3_nt: TGTGCCAGCAGCAATCCTACAGGGCGGGGCTACACCTTC; cdr3_aa: CASSNPTGRGYTF
clone_size: once; j_call: TRBJ1-5; v_call: TRBV5-3; d_call: TRBD1; cdr3_nt: TGTGCCAGAAGCCTCCGGGACAGGGGACCCACTAGCAATCAGCCCCAGCATTTT; cdr3_aa: CARSLRDRGPTSNQPQHF
clone_size: -; j_call: TRBJ2-6; v_call: TRBV5-1; d_call: -; cdr3_nt: TGCGCCAGCAGCATCTTTCGCTCTGGGGCCAACGTCCTGACTTTC; cdr3_aa: CASSIFRSGANVLTF
clone_size: -; j_call: TRBJ2-1; v_call: TRBV29-1; d_call: TRBD2; cdr3_nt: TGCAGCGTTGAAGGCCCCAGGCTAGCGGGAGTGCTTGAGCAGTTCTTC; cdr3_aa: CSVEGPRLAGVLEQFF
clone_size: -; j_call: TRBJ2-7; v_call: TRBV29-1; d_call: -; cdr3_nt: TGCAGCGCCCTCCAGGGTGGCTACGAGCAGTACTTC; cdr3_aa: CSALQGGYEQYF
clone_size: once; j_call: TRBJ2-2; v_call: TRBV19; d_call: TRBD1; cdr3_nt: TGTGCCAGTAGAGATGGACAGGGGTTCACCGGGGAGCTGTTTTTT; cdr3_aa: CASRDGQGFTGELFF
clone_size: -; j_call: TRBJ1-1; v_call: TRBV10-3; d_call: TRBD1; cdr3_nt: TGTGCCACCCGCAGGACAGGGGGCACGTACACTGAAGCTTTCTTT; cdr3_aa: CATRRTGGTYTEAFF